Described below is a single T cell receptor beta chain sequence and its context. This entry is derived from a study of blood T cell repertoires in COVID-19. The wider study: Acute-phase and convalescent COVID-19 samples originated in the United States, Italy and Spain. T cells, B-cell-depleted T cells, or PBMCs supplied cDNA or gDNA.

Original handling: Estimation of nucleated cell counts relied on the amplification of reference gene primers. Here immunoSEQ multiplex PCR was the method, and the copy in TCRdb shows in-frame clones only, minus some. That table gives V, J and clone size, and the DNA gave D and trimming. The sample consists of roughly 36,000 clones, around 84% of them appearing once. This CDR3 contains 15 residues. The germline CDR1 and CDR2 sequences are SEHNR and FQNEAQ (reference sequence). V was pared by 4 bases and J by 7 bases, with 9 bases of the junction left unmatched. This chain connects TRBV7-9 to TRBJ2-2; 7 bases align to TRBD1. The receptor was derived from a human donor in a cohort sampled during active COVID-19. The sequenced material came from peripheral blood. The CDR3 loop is CASSSPTGRVGELFF. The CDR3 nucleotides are TGTGCCAGCAGCTCCCCGACAGGGCGGGTCGGGGAGCTGTTTTTT. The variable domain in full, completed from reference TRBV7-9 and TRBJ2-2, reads DTGVSQNPRHKITKRGQNVTFRCDPISEHNRLYWYRQTLGQGPEFLTYFQNEAQLEKSRLLSDRFSAERPKGSFSTLEIQRTEQGDSAMYLCASSSPTGRVGELFFGEGSRLTVL.